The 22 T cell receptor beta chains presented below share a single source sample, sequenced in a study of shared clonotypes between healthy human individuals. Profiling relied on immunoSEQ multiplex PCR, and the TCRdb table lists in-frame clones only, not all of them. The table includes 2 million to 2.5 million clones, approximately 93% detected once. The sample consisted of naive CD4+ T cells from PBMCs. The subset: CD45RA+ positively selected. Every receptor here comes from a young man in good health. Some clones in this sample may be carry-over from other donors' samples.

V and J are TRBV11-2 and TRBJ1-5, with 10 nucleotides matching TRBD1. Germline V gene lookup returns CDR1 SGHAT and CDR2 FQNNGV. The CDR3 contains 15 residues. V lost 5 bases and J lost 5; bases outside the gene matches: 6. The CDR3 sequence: CASSRGQGNYQPQHF. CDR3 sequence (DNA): TGTGCCAGCAGCCGGGGACAGGGGAACTATCAGCCCCAGCATTTT.

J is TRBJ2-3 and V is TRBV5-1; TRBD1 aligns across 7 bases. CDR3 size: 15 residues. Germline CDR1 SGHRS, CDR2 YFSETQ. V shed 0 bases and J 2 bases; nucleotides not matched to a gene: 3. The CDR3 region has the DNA TGCGCCAGCAGCTTGGGACAGGGTAACACAGATACGCAGTATTTT. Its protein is CASSLGQGNTDTQYF.

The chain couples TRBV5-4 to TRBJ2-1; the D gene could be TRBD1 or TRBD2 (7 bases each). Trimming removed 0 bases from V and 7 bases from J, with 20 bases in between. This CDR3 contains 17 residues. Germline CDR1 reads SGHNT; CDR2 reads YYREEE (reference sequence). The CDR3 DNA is TGTGCCAGCAGCTTGGCCGCAGGGGGAGGGGAATATAATGAGCAGTTCTTC. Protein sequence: CASSLAAGGGEYNEQFF.

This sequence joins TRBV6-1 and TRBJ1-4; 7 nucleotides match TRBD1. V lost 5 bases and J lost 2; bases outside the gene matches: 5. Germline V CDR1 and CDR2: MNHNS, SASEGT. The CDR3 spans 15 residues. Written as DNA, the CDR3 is TGTGCCAGCAGTATGACAGGGTGGACTAATGAAAAACTGTTTTTT. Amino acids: CASSMTGWTNEKLFF.

In nucleotides, the CDR3 is TGCGCCAGCAGCCCGAACATAGGGGGGCATGGCTACACCTTC. This translates into CASSPNIGGHGYTF. V and J are TRBV5-1 and TRBJ1-2, with a tentative D call TRBD1 (6 bases). Germline V gene lookup returns CDR1 SGHRS and CDR2 YFSETQ. V lost 4 bases to trimming and J lost 6 bases, with 16 bases between them. The CDR3 extends over 14 amino acids.

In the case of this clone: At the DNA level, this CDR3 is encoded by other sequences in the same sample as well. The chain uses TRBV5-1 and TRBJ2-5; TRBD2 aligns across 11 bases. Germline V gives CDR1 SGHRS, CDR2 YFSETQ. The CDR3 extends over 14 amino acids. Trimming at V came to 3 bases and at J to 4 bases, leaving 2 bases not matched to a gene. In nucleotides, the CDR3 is TGCGCCAGCAGCTCGGGGACTAGCGGAGAGACCCAGTACTTC. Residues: CASSSGTSGETQYF.

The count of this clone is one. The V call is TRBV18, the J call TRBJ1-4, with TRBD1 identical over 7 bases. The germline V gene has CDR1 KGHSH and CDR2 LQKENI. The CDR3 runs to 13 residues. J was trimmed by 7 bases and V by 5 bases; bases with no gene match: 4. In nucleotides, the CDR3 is TGTGCCAGCTCAGACAGGGCTCCTGAAAAACTGTTTTTT. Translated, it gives CASSDRAPEKLFF.

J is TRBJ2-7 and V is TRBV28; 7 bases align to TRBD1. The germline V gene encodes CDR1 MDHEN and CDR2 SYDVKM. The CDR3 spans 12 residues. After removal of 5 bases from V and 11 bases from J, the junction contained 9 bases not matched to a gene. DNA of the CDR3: TGTGCCAGCAGTCCTCCGGGACAGTTGAAGTACTTC. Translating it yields CASSPPGQLKYF.

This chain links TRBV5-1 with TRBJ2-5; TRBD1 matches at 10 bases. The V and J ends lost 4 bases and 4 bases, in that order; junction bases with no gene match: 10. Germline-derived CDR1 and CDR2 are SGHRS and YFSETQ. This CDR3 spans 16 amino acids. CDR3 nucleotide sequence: TGCGCCAGCAGCCTCAGGGGGACAGGGGCGTCAGAGACCCAGTACTTC. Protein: CASSLRGTGASETQYF.

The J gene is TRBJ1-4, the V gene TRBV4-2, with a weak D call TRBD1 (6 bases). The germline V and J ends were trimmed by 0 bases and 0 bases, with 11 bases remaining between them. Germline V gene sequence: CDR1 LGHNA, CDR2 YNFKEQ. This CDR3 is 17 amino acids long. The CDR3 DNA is TGTGCCAGCAGCCAAGAGCCGAACAGGGCAACTAATGAAAAACTGTTTTTT. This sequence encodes CASSQEPNRATNEKLFF.

The DNA for the CDR3 is TGCAGCGTTGCCCCCCGAGGGGAGGGAGATACGCAGTATTTT. It codes for CSVAPRGEGDTQYF. The J gene is TRBJ2-3, the V gene TRBV29-1; 7 nucleotides line up with TRBD2. Germline V gene sequence: CDR1 SQVTM, CDR2 ANQGSEA. This CDR3 spans 14 amino acids. V shed 4 bases and J 5 bases; nucleotides not matched to a gene: 9.

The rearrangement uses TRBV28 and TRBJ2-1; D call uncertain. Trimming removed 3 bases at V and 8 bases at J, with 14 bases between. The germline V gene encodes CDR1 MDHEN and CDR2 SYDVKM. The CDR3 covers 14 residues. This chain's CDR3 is CASSFQNFWDEQFF. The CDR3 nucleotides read TGTGCCAGCAGTTTCCAGAATTTCTGGGATGAGCAGTTCTTC.

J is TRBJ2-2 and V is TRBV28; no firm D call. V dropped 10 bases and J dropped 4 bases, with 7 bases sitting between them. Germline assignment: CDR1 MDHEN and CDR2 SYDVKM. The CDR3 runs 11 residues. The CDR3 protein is CATQLTGELFF. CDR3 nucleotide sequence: TGTGCCACCCAACTCACCGGGGAGCTGTTTTTT.

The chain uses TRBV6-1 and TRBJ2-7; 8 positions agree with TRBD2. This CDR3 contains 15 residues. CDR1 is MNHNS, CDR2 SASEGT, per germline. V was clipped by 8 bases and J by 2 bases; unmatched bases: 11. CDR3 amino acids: CASRSEGLGTYEQYF. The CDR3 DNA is TGTGCCAGCCGGTCAGAGGGACTAGGGACCTACGAGCAGTACTTC.

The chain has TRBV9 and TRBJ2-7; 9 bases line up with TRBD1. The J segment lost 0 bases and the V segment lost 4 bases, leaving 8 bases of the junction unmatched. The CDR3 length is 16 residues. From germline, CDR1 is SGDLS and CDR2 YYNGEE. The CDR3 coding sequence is TGTGCCAGCAGCCCATGGACAGGGGCGAGCTCCTACGAGCAGTACTTC. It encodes CASSPWTGASSYEQYF.

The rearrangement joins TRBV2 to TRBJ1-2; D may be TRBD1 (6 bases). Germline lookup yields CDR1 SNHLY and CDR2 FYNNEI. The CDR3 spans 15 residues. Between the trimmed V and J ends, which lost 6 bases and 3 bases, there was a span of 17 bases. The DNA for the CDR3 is TGTGCCAGCAGCCAGTGGGGGGGGCGCGACTATGGCTACACCTTC. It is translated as CASSQWGGRDYGYTF.

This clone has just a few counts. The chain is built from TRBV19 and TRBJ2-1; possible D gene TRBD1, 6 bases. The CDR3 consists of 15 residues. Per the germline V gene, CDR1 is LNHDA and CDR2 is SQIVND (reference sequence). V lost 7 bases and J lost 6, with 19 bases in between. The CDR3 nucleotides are TGTGCCAGTACCGACGGGACCCTGGGGGCCAATGAGCAGTTCTTC. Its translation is CASTDGTLGANEQFF.

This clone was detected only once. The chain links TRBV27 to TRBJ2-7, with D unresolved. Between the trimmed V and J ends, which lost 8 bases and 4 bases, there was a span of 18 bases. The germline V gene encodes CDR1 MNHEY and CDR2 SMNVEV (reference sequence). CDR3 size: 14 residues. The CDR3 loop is CASGPRGPHYEQYF. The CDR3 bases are TGTGCCAGCGGGCCCCGAGGCCCCCATTACGAGCAGTACTTC.

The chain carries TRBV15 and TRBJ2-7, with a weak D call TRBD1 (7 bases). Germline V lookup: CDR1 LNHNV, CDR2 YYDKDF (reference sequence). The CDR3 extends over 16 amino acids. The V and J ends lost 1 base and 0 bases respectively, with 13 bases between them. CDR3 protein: CATSRGSRGDSYEQYF. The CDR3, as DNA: TGTGCCACCAGCAGAGGTAGCAGGGGGGACTCCTACGAGCAGTACTTC.

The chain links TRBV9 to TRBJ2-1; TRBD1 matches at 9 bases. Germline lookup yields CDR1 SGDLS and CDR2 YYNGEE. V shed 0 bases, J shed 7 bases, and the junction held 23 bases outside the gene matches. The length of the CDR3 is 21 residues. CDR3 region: CASSVGLKGQGDIRVGNEQFF. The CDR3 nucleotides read TGTGCCAGCAGCGTAGGGCTGAAGGGACAGGGTGATATTAGAGTGGGTAATGAGCAGTTCTTC.

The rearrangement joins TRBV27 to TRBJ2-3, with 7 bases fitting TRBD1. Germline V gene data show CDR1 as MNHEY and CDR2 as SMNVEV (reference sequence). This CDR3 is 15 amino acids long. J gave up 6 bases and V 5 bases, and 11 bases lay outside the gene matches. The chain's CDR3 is CASSVDRARADTQYF. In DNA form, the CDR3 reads TGTGCCAGCAGTGTCGACAGGGCACGGGCCGATACGCAGTATTTT.

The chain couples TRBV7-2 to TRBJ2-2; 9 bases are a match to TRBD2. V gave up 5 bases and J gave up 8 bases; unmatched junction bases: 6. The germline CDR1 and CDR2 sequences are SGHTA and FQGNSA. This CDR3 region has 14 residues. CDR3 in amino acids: CASSTASGVGELFF. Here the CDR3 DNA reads TGTGCCAGCAGCACCGCTAGCGGGGTAGGGGAGCTGTTTTTT.